This TCR beta chain was sequenced in a study of cytomegalovirus exposure and HLA in healthy donors. Points on this clone: What it binds is not known.

Study results and limitations: The sole available immune exposure information was CMV serostatus.

The PCR had 60 Vbeta and 13 Jbeta primers. Generated by immunoSEQ multiplex PCR, the TCRdb table keeps only in-frame clones and is missing some. The sample contains approximately 160,000 clones, approximately 84% of which appear only once. The TCR sequence derives from a girl aged 5 to 17 in good health and CMV-seropositive. Sequencing was done on a sample of PBMCs.

As DNA, the CDR3 is TGTGCCAGCAGTGTTCTAGCGGGGGGAATTGTTGAGCAGTTCTTC. Amino acid sequence: CASSVLAGGIVEQFF. The chain carries TRBV6-4 and TRBJ2-1, with TRBD2 identical over 11 bases. CDR3 length: 15 residues. The germline V gene encodes CDR1 MRHNA and CDR2 SNTAGT. The V and J ends lost 4 bases and 9 bases, in that order; junction bases with no gene match: 8.